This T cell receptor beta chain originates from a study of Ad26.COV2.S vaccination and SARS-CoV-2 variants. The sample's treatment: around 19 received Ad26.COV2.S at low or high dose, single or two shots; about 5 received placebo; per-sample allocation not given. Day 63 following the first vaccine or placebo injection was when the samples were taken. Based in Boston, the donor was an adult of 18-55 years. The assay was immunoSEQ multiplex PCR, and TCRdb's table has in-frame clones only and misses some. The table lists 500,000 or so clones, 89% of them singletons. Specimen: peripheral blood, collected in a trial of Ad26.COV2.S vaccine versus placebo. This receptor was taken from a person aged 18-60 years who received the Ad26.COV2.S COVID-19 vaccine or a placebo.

CDR3 sequence reads: CASSYTGREETQYF. CDR3 bases: TGTGCCAGCAGTTATACAGGGCGTGAAGAGACCCAGTACTTC. The gene calls are TRBV6-5 and TRBJ2-5; D might be TRBD1 (6 bases). V lost 3 bases and J 3 bases, leaving 11 bases between the germline ends. CDR1 is MNHEY, CDR2 SVGAGI, per germline. This CDR3 is 14 amino acids long.